Following are 30 T cell receptor beta chains from one sample sequenced in a study of T-cell memory formation after mild COVID-19. TCRdb redid the calling of the 5' RACE reads with MiXCR, one entry per CDR3 protein. This repertoire shows more than 250,000 distinct CDR3 sequences, over 15% found once; its top ten account for approximately 22%. Sequencing was done on a sample of PBMCs or a T cell subset sorted from them (not recorded which). The receptors stem from a man between 18 and 35 years old who had mild COVID-19 (a few samples of this study predate the infection). Cell type and time point are not known.

This clonotype was seen repeatedly, ten times or more. V and J are TRBV7-3 and TRBJ2-3; TRBD2 aligns across 7 bases. V was clipped by 1 base and J by 3 bases; unmatched bases: 10. From germline, CDR1 is SGHTA and CDR2 FQGTGA. This CDR3 has 17 amino acids. The chain's CDR3 is CASSLSSRGGGTDTQYF. In DNA, the CDR3 is TGTGCCAGCAGCTTAAGTTCCCGTGGCGGGGGTACAGATACGCAGTATTTT.

This clonotype was counted only a few times. The chain is built from TRBV11-2 and TRBJ2-5; TRBD2 matches 8 bases. The length of the CDR3 is 14 residues. Losses at the gene ends were 1 base for V and 5 bases for J; bases not matched to a gene: 3. Germline CDR1 reads SGHAT; CDR2 reads FQNNGV. The CDR3 spells CASSLGPGGETQYF. Here the CDR3 DNA reads TGTGCCAGCAGCTTAGGTCCGGGAGGGGAGACCCAGTACTTC.

V usage is TRBV6-1 and J usage is TRBJ1-1; 7 nucleotides agree with TRBD1. V shed 6 bases and J 3 bases; nucleotides not matched to a gene: 4. The CDR3 runs to 13 residues. Germline CDR1 is MNHNS and CDR2 is SASEGT. The DNA for the CDR3 is TGTGCCAGCAGACTCCAGGGGGACACTGAAGCTTTCTTT. This encodes CASRLQGDTEAFF.

The chain couples TRBV18 to TRBJ2-2; D perhaps matches TRBD1 (5 bases). Germline CDR1 reads KGHSH; CDR2 reads LQKENI. The CDR3 length is 16 residues. V lost 3 bases and J 1 base, leaving 12 bases between the germline ends. The CDR3 sequence: CASSPLTELNTGELFF. CDR3 in DNA: TGTGCCAGCTCACCCCTGACAGAGCTGAACACCGGGGAGCTGTTTTTT.

In its sample, this clonotype was seen a few times. The chain joins TRBV12-3 or TRBV12-4 to TRBJ1-2; D gene ambiguous. V lost 8 bases and J 2 bases, leaving 9 bases between the germline ends. CDR3 length: 12 amino acids. CDR3 sequence: CASVGGNYGYTF. The CDR3, as DNA: TGTGCCAGCGTCGGAGGGAACTATGGCTACACCTTC.

This rearrangement joins TRBV11-2 to TRBJ2-5; 12 bases are a match to TRBD2. V lost 5 bases and J lost 0; bases outside the gene matches: 13. The CDR3 runs to 19 residues. Looked up from germline, CDR1 is SGHAT and CDR2 is FQNNGV. The CDR3 loop reads CASSTALLAGGTYQETQYF. CDR3 DNA sequence: TGTGCCAGCAGCACCGCATTACTAGCGGGGGGAACGTACCAAGAGACCCAGTACTTC.

The chain carries TRBV6-6 and TRBJ2-5; D is tentatively TRBD1 or TRBD2 (5 bases each). The germline CDR1 and CDR2 sequences are MNHNY and SVGAGI (reference sequence). V dropped 5 bases and J dropped 4 bases, with 11 bases sitting between them. This CDR3 has 13 amino acids. The CDR3 DNA is TGTGCCAGCAGTCACCGAGGGGTAGAGACCCAGTACTTC. Its translation: CASSHRGVETQYF.

The CDR3 nucleotides read TGTGCCAGCAGCGAGAACAATGAGCAGTTCTTC. Residues: CASSENNEQFF. The gene calls are TRBV2 and TRBJ2-1, with D unresolved. Trimming cost V 6 bases and J 5 bases, with 5 bases left between them. Germline CDR1 reads SNHLY; CDR2 reads FYNNEI. The CDR3 is made up of 11 amino acids.

The CDR3 sequence: CASSLGTGDGGYTF. The DNA for the CDR3 is TGTGCCAGCAGTTTAGGGACAGGGGACGGGGGCTACACCTTC. The chain carries TRBV28 and TRBJ1-2; 10 bases agree with TRBD1. The CDR3 is 14 amino acids. In germline, CDR1 is MDHEN, CDR2 SYDVKM. The J segment lost 8 bases and the V segment lost 2 bases, leaving 5 bases of the junction unmatched.

This clonotype appeared a few times. V and J are TRBV24-1 and TRBJ2-3, with D perhaps given as TRBD1 or TRBD2 (5 bases each). Germline V gene lookup returns CDR1 KGHDR and CDR2 SFDVKD. The CDR3 length is 12 residues. Trimming removed 5 bases from V and 6 bases from J, with 8 bases in between. CDR3 residues: CATSGGTDTQYF. The CDR3 region has the DNA TGTGCCACCAGTGGAGGGACGGATACGCAGTATTTT.

This clonotype appeared a few times. The chain is built from TRBV6-2 or TRBV6-3 and TRBJ2-1, with TRBD2 matching 14 bases. Germline V lookup: CDR1 MNHEY, CDR2 SVGEGT. The ends lost 7 bases at V and 10 bases at J; junction bases unmatched: 12. This CDR3 has 16 residues. The CDR3 region is CASTDRGLAGVQEQFF. The CDR3 DNA follows: TGTGCCAGCACCGACCGGGGACTAGCGGGGGTCCAGGAGCAGTTCTTC.

The rearrangement uses TRBV9 and TRBJ2-7, with a weak D call TRBD1 (6 bases). The length of the CDR3 is 11 residues. Per germline, CDR1 SGDLS and CDR2 YYNGEE. Deletions cut 3 bases from V and 7 bases from J, with 8 bases between. CDR3 sequence: CASSGQGEQYV. In DNA form, the CDR3 reads TGTGCCAGCAGCGGGCAGGGGGAGCAGTACGTC.

This clonotype appeared many times. The V and J genes are TRBV5-5 and TRBJ1-4, with a weak D call TRBD1 (6 bases). The CDR3 has 13 amino acids. Trimming took off 0 bases at V and 10 bases at J, with 10 bases between the two ends. Germline CDR1 reads SGHKS; CDR2 reads YYEKEE (reference sequence). CDR3: CASSLDRVGKLFF. The CDR3 nucleotides are TGTGCCAGCAGCTTGGACAGGGTAGGAAAACTGTTTTTT.

The chain couples TRBV6-5 to TRBJ1-2; D call uncertain. The CDR3 length is 15 residues. Trimming removed 2 bases from V and 0 bases from J, with 10 bases in between. Germline V gene data show CDR1 as MNHEY and CDR2 as SVGAGI. CDR3 sequence (DNA): TGTGCCAGCAGTTACGGGAAATCAGCTAACTATGGCTACACCTTC. It translates to CASSYGKSANYGYTF.

The gene calls are TRBV10-3 and TRBJ2-3; TRBD2 matches 8 bases. CDR1 is ENHRY and CDR2 is SYGVKD in the germline V gene. V was clipped by 2 bases and J by 2 bases; unmatched bases: 3. This CDR3 has 15 amino acids. The DNA of the CDR3 is TGTGCCATCAGTGAGACTAGCGGTAACACAGATACGCAGTATTTT. It is translated as CAISETSGNTDTQYF.

In its sample, this clonotype was seen a few times. The chain combines TRBV4-1 with TRBJ2-7; D remains unclear. CDR3 length equals 14 residues. The V and J ends lost 1 base and 0 bases respectively, with 7 bases between them. From germline, CDR1 is MGHRA and CDR2 YSYEKL. The CDR3 protein is CASSQVGSSYEQYF. CDR3 coding DNA: TGCGCCAGCAGCCAAGTCGGATCCTCCTACGAGCAGTACTTC.

This chain links TRBV14 with TRBJ1-2, with D uncertain. The CDR3 is 15 residues long. Germline CDR1 reads SGHDN; CDR2 reads FVKESK. V shed 2 bases and J shed 4 bases, with 14 bases lying between them. In nucleotides, the CDR3 is TGTGCCAGCAGCCAATCTTGGCAGCCTATCTATGGCTACACCTTC. Amino acids: CASSQSWQPIYGYTF. The variable domain in full, completed from reference TRBV14 and TRBJ1-2, reads EAGVTQFPSHSVIEKGQTVTLRCDPISGHDNLYWYRRVMGKEIKFLLHFVKESKQDESGMPNNRFLAERTGGTYSTLKVQPAELEDSGVYFCASSQSWQPIYGYTFGSGTRLTVV.

This clonotype has only a few counts. This chain uses TRBV4-3 with TRBJ1-5, with D uncertain. The CDR3 loop spans 15 amino acids. The germline V gene has CDR1 LGHNA and CDR2 YSLEER. The germline V and J ends were trimmed by 0 bases and 0 bases, with 6 bases remaining between them. The CDR3: CASSQDSASNQPQHF. The CDR3 DNA follows: TGCGCCAGCAGCCAAGATTCAGCTAGCAATCAGCCCCAGCATTTT.

V and J are TRBV4-3 and TRBJ2-1, with TRBD2 matching over 8 bases. This CDR3 region has 17 residues. Losses at the gene ends were 3 bases for V and 0 bases for J; bases not matched to a gene: 7. Per the germline V gene, CDR1 is LGHNA and CDR2 is YSLEER. The CDR3 DNA follows: TGCGCCAGCAGCCAGGGTAGCGGGGAGAGCTCCTACAATGAGCAGTTCTTC. It yields the protein CASSQGSGESSYNEQFF.

This clonotype has ten or more counts. The CDR3 protein is CASSLAQGQGVKNIQYF. The DNA for the CDR3 is TGTGCCAGCAGCTTAGCGCAAGGACAGGGAGTCAAAAACATTCAGTACTTC. This chain uses TRBV7-2 with TRBJ2-4, with 8 bases fitting TRBD1. With 0 bases clipped from V and 3 bases from J, the junction kept 7 bases outside the gene matches. This CDR3 spans 17 amino acids. Germline V gives CDR1 SGHTA, CDR2 FQGNSA.

This clonotype was seen more than once but under ten times. The J gene is TRBJ2-5, the V gene TRBV7-6; D ambiguous. Between the trimmed V and J ends, which lost 3 bases and 4 bases, there was a span of 6 bases. Germline loops: CDR1 SGHVS, CDR2 FNYEAQ. The CDR3 length is 12 residues. CDR3: CASSLFIETQYF. DNA of the CDR3: TGTGCCAGCAGCTTGTTTATAGAGACCCAGTACTTC. Variable domain in full (rest from reference TRBV7-6 and TRBJ2-5): GAGVSQSPRYKVTKRGQDVALRCDPISGHVSLYWYRQALGQGPEFLTYFNYEAQQDKSGLPNDRFSAERPEGSISTLTIQRTEQRDSAMYRCASSLFIETQYFGPGTRLLVL.

J is TRBJ2-3 and V is TRBV4-2; 7 positions agree with TRBD2. Germline trimming cut 0 bases from V and 4 bases from J; bases unmatched to any gene: 4. This CDR3 region has 15 residues. Per the germline V gene, CDR1 is LGHNA and CDR2 is YNFKEQ. The CDR3 nucleotides are TGTGCCAGCAGCCAAGATGGGGGGAGGGCAGATACGCAGTATTTT. This sequence encodes CASSQDGGRADTQYF.

This clonotype was picked up a small number of times. CDR3 protein: CASRRGTNSYEQYF. CDR3 nucleotide sequence: TGTGCCAGCAGAAGGGGGACCAACTCCTACGAGCAGTACTTC. The chain uses TRBV6-2 or TRBV6-3 and TRBJ2-7; TRBD1 is a possible D gene (6 bases). This CDR3 has 14 amino acids. V shed 6 bases and J shed 0 bases, with 12 bases lying between them. Germline V gene lookup returns CDR1 MNHEY and CDR2 SVGEGT.

The gene calls are TRBV27 and TRBJ2-7, with 10 positions matching TRBD1. There are 15 residues in the CDR3. With 7 bases clipped from V and 2 bases from J, the junction kept 8 bases outside the gene matches. Germline lookup yields CDR1 MNHEY and CDR2 SMNVEV (reference sequence). As DNA, the CDR3 is TGTGCCAGCACCTTATATGGGACAGGGGCCTACGAGCAGTACTTC. It translates to CASTLYGTGAYEQYF.

In its sample, this clonotype was seen many times. The gene calls are TRBV7-2 and TRBJ2-7, with D tentatively TRBD2 (6 bases). This CDR3 has 15 residues. CDR1 is SGHTA and CDR2 is FQGNSA in the germline V gene. V was trimmed by 2 bases and J by 1 base, leaving 12 bases between them. The CDR3 DNA reads TGTGCCAGCAGCTTACAGGGAGGTCTATCCTACGAGCAGTACGTC. Translating it yields CASSLQGGLSYEQYV.

This clonotype was seen many times. The chain employs TRBV6-5 and TRBJ2-6; D remains ambiguous. V lost 2 bases and J lost 0, with 2 bases in between. There are 14 residues in the CDR3. Per the germline V gene, CDR1 is MNHEY and CDR2 is SVGAGI. CDR3 sequence (DNA): TGTGCCAGCAGTTACGACTCTGGGGCCAACGTCCTGACTTTC. It is translated as CASSYDSGANVLTF.

As regards this clonotype: A much larger clone sits a single nucleotide away, making a read error possible. The chain combines TRBV7-9 with TRBJ1-2, with a weak D call TRBD1 (5 bases). V lost 0 bases and J 4 bases, leaving 6 bases between the germline ends. Germline CDR1 is SEHNR and CDR2 is FQNEAQ (reference sequence). The CDR3 is 13 residues long. In nucleotides, the CDR3 is TGTGCCAGCAGCTTAGCAGGGGTCTATGGCTACACCTTC. Its translation is CASSLAGVYGYTF.

This clonotype was detected a few times. V gene TRBV19 combines with J gene TRBJ2-3; D not resolved. V lost 3 bases and J 4 bases, leaving 5 bases between the germline ends. Germline assignment: CDR1 LNHDA and CDR2 SQIVND (reference sequence). This CDR3 comprises 12 residues. Here the CDR3 reads CASSIGPDTQYF. CDR3 DNA: TGTGCCAGTAGTATTGGGCCAGATACGCAGTATTTT.

This clonotype was seen only a few times. J is TRBJ2-7 and V is TRBV5-1; no reliable D call. Per germline, CDR1 SGHRS and CDR2 YFSETQ. Trimming left V 0 bases short and J 2 bases short, with 9 bases between. This CDR3 is built from 14 residues. The CDR3 sequence: CASSLVGQPYEQYF. The CDR3 coding sequence is TGCGCCAGCAGCTTGGTGGGCCAACCCTACGAGCAGTACTTC.

The table lists this clonotype with a few counts. This chain uses TRBV7-8 with TRBJ2-2; D may be TRBD1 (6 bases). This CDR3 region has 15 residues. The ends were cut back, 3 bases at V and 1 base at J, with 9 bases in the middle. Germline assignment: CDR1 SGHVS and CDR2 FQNEAQ. CDR3 residues: CASSFTDRNTGELFF. The CDR3, as DNA: TGTGCCAGCAGCTTTACGGACAGGAACACCGGGGAGCTGTTTTTT.